The rows below give T cell receptor beta chains drawn from one sample of a study of blood T cell repertoires in COVID-19. The assay was immunoSEQ multiplex PCR, and TCRdb's table has in-frame clones only and misses some. The table includes roughly 130,000 clones, roughly nine tenths detected once. The specimen sequenced was peripheral blood. All receptors come from a man in his 60s with COVID-19, enrolled during active disease. Each CDR3 is given with its conserved first and last residue. The D gene is left open where the match is weak. Part of the rows lack a size; the others show once, few, many or a class for expanded clones.

j_call v_call d_call clone_size cdr3_nt cdr3_aa
TRBJ2-4 TRBV4-3 TRBD2 once TGCGCCAGCAGCCAAGATGGTCCTAGCGGGAGGGGGGCCAAAAACATTCAGTACTTC CASSQDGPSGRGAKNIQYF
TRBJ2-2 TRBV4-1 TRBD1 . TGCGCCAGCGTGAGCGGGACAGGGGATCCCGGGGAGCTGTTTTTT CASVSGTGDPGELFF
TRBJ1-2 TRBV18 . . TGTGCCAGCTCACCACAACTGACAGGAGACTATGGCTACACCTTC CASSPQLTGDYGYTF
TRBJ1-6 TRBV30 . . TGTGCCTGGAGGGGGGCTAATTCACCCCTCCACTTT CAWRGANSPLHF
TRBJ2-5 TRBV6-5 . . TGTGCCAGCACCCGGGACTGGGAAGAGACCCAGTACTTC CASTRDWEETQYF
TRBJ2-2 TRBV18 TRBD2 . TGTGCCAGCTCACTCAGCGGGGGTAACACCGGGGAGCTGTTTTTT CASSLSGGNTGELFF
TRBJ2-3 TRBV6-5 TRBD2 . TGTGCCAGCAGGGAGCGGGAGGCCGATACGCAGTATTTT CASREREADTQYF
TRBJ1-5 TRBV5-4 . . TGTGCCAGCAGGTCAGACAGTAGCAATCAGCCCCAGCATTTT CASRSDSSNQPQHF
TRBJ1-5 TRBV7-9 . . TGTGCCAGCAGCTTAGCCTCAGGGGATCAGCCCCAGCATTTT CASSLASGDQPQHF
TRBJ1-5 TRBV6-5 . . TGTGCCAGCACCCCCAGGTGGGCTGGTCAGCCCCAGCATTTT CASTPRWAGQPQHF
TRBJ2-7 TRBV28 . once TGTGCCAGCACCCAAGGGGGCTACGAGCAGTACTTC CASTQGGYEQYF
TRBJ2-3 TRBV30 TRBD1 . TGTGCCTTGTACGACAGGGAAAAGTATTTT CALYDREKYF
TRBJ1-2 TRBV30 . . TGTGCCTGGAGTGTACATCAGGGCGCGGGGGGCTACACCTTC CAWSVHQGAGGYTF
TRBJ2-7 TRBV19 . . TGTGCCAGTAGCACCGTTAGGGGGAGGGCCGCAGGGGAGCAGTACTTC CASSTVRGRAAGEQYF
TRBJ2-1 TRBV7-9 TRBD1 . TGTGCCAGCAGCTCGACGACAGGGCCCTACAATGAGCAGTTCTTC CASSSTTGPYNEQFF
TRBJ1-1 TRBV7-2 TRBD1 . TGTGCCAGCAGCAGAGACAGGGTAGGAGGTGAAGCTTTCTTT CASSRDRVGGEAFF
TRBJ1-6 TRBV27 TRBD1 few TGTGCCAGCCAGACAGGGGATAATTCACCCCTCCACTTT CASQTGDNSPLHF
TRBJ2-2 TRBV5-1 . . TGCGCCAGCAGCTTGGCGGCAGACGGCGGCGGGGAGCTGTTTTTT CASSLAADGGGELFF
TRBJ2-7 TRBV9 . once TGTGCCAGCAGCGTAGCTGACGGGGACGAGCAGTACTTC CASSVADGDEQYF
TRBJ2-2 TRBV4-3 TRBD2 . TGCGCCAGCAGCCAGCGGACTAGCCCGAACACCGGGGAGCTGTTTTTT CASSQRTSPNTGELFF
TRBJ1-4 TRBV10-3 . . TGTGCCATCAGTGAGTCGATATTGCAGGGGAGAGGTGAAAAACTGTTTTTT CAISESILQGRGEKLFF
TRBJ2-7 TRBV7-2 TRBD2 . TGTGCCAGCAGCCCGGCTAGCGGGACCTACGAGCAGTACTTC CASSPASGTYEQYF
TRBJ1-1 TRBV30 . . TGTGCCTGGAGTGGAGGGGGAATAATGAACACTGAAGCTTTCTTT CAWSGGGIMNTEAFF
TRBJ2-1 TRBV24-1 TRBD2 . TGTGCCACCAGTGCCCCTAGCGGTAGCTCCTACAATGAGCAGTTCTTC CATSAPSGSSYNEQFF
TRBJ1-2 TRBV7-3 . . TGTGCCAGCAGCTTAAAGGGAGGCTATGGCTACACCTTC CASSLKGGYGYTF
TRBJ2-1 TRBV9 TRBD2 . TGTGCCAGCAGCACCGGGACTAGCGGGAGGACCACTTACAATGAGCAGTTCTTC CASSTGTSGRTTYNEQFF
TRBJ2-2 TRBV18 TRBD2 . TGTGCCAGCTCACAACTTCGAACAGCGGGAAGAACACCGGGGGAGCTGTTTTTT CASSQLRTAGRTPGELFF
TRBJ1-4 TRBV19 . once TGTGCCAGTAGTCCGTCGACAGAAACTAATGAAAAACTGTTTTTT CASSPSTETNEKLFF
TRBJ2-7 TRBV24-1 . . TGTGCCACCAGTGGGACTGAGTTGTCCGAGCAGTACTTC CATSGTELSEQYF
TRBJ1-1 TRBV19 . once TGTGCCAGTAGTATTAGGGGTCTGACTGAAGCTTTCTTT CASSIRGLTEAFF
TRBJ2-2 TRBV5-1 . . TGCGCCAGCAGCTTGGCCGGAGGGGCCCACACCGGGGAGCTGTTTTTT CASSLAGGAHTGELFF
TRBJ2-2 TRBV11-2 TRBD2 . TGTGCCAGCAGCCTACTAGCGGGAGAGGGCACCGGGGAGCTGTTTTTT CASSLLAGEGTGELFF
TRBJ1-2 TRBV3-1/TRBV3-2 TRBD1 . TGTGCCAGCAGCCAGCTTCCGAGGGAACAGGGGTGGTGGAATGGCTACACCTTC CASSQLPREQGWWNGYTF
TRBJ1-5 TRBV6-5 . . TGTGCCAGCAGTTCCCGTGAGTGGGGAGGCAATCAGCCCCAGCATTTT CASSSREWGGNQPQHF
TRBJ2-3 TRBV5-4 TRBD2 . TGTGCCAGCAGCCCCGGACTAGCTGCAGATACGCAGTATTTT CASSPGLAADTQYF
TRBJ2-7 TRBV14 TRBD1 . TGTGCCAGCAGCCAAAACGGACAGGGCTACGAGCAGTACTTC CASSQNGQGYEQYF
TRBJ1-6 TRBV5-5 . once TGTGCCAGCAGCTTGGGCGGTAGCTCCTATAATTCACCCCTCCACTTT CASSLGGSSYNSPLHF
TRBJ1-2 TRBV9 . once TGTGCCAGCAGCGGGCCGCCGGGGGGACTAAGGGAGGGCTACACCTTC CASSGPPGGLREGYTF
TRBJ1-3 TRBV30 TRBD1 . TGTGCCTGGAGCCGAGACAGGGTCTCTGGAAACACCATATATTTT CAWSRDRVSGNTIYF
TRBJ2-5 TRBV4-3 . once TGCGCCAGCAGCCAAGCCTGGGCAGACGAAGAGACCCAGTACTTC CASSQAWADEETQYF
TRBJ2-7 TRBV6-6 TRBD2 . TGTGCCAGCAGTACATGGGAGGGCGGGAGTCTCTACGAGCAGTACTTC CASSTWEGGSLYEQYF
TRBJ2-1 TRBV5-1 TRBD1 . TGCGCCAGCAGCGACCGGGACAGGGTCAATAATGAGCAGTTCTTC CASSDRDRVNNEQFF
TRBJ1-3 TRBV30 TRBD1 once TGTGCCTGGGTCCGGGACAGCTCTGGAAACACCATATATTTT CAWVRDSSGNTIYF
TRBJ2-1 TRBV29-1 TRBD2 . TGCAGCGTCGCCACTAGCGGGAGTAAGAATGAGCAGTTCTTC CSVATSGSKNEQFF
TRBJ1-2 TRBV5-1 TRBD1 . TGCGCCAGCAGCTTGTCGAGACAGGGAGGAGATGGCTACACCTTC CASSLSRQGGDGYTF
TRBJ2-7 TRBV5-1 TRBD2 . TGCGCCAGCAGCTTTACTAGCGGGATAGCCGACGAGCAGTACTTC CASSFTSGIADEQYF
TRBJ2-7 TRBV7-9 . once TGTGCCAGCAGCCGGGACACAGCATACGAGCAGTACTTC CASSRDTAYEQYF
TRBJ2-5 TRBV4-1 . . TGCGCCAGCAGCCAAGGGTTAGCGGAAGAGACCCAGTACTTC CASSQGLAEETQYF
TRBJ1-2 TRBV5-1 . once TGCGCCAGCACCAACCAGGGCTTCGCTGATGGCTACACCTTC CASTNQGFADGYTF
TRBJ1-1 TRBV18 TRBD1 . TGTGCCAGCTCAATCGGGACAGGGAACACTGAAGCTTTCTTT CASSIGTGNTEAFF
TRBJ1-2 TRBV5-5 TRBD1 . TGTGCCAGCAGCCGGACAGGGGCGAGAGTCGATGGCTACACCTTC CASSRTGARVDGYTF
TRBJ2-1 TRBV13 TRBD1 . TGTGCCAGCAGCCCACGGGACAGGGGGCTCTATAATGAGCAGTTCTTC CASSPRDRGLYNEQFF